This T cell receptor beta chain was identified during a study of response to subunit inactivated influenza vaccine. Study-wide findings and caveats: Authors suggested few new T cells are recruited by each seasonal influenza vaccination.

The V gene's germline CDR1 is WSHSY and CDR2 SAAADI. This CDR3 is built from 11 residues. With 3 bases removed from V and 5 bases from J, the gap between germline ends came to 4 bases. A single record per CDR3 protein comes from TCRdb applying MiXCR to the RT-PCR reads. This sample has approximately 570,000 distinct CDR3 sequences, with 7.5% to 8.5% found just once. This clonotype was detected ten times or more. Its antigen is unknown. The V gene is TRBV10-2, the J gene TRBJ2-5; D unclear. The sequencing here drew on PBMCs from blood, taken around 25 months after vaccination. This receptor was identified in a man in his fifties or sixties who received an inactivated influenza vaccine. Written as DNA, the CDR3 is TGCGCCAGCAGTGATTTGGAGACCCAGTACTTC. Translating gives CASSDLETQYF.